The source of this TCR beta chain is a study of beta chain features in type 1 diabetes. Sequenced material consisted of expressed TCRB transcripts (all of the isolated RNA was reverse transcribed). TCRdb keeps only in-frame clones here, not all; method: immunoSEQ multiplex PCR. The sample records about 620,000 clones, around a sixth being singletons. Study outcomes and limitations: A moderate, significant TCRB CDR3 shortening appeared in type 1 diabetes across four CD4+ subsets.

V was trimmed by 4 bases and J by 7 bases, leaving 21 bases between them. The CDR3 has 15 amino acids. Per the germline V gene, CDR1 is SGHNT and CDR2 is YYREEE (reference sequence). There are a few counts of this clone. Its antigen is currently unknown. The receptor was isolated from a man between 18 and 29 years old in good health. Material for sequencing was naive CD4+ T cells from blood. The rearrangement uses TRBV5-4 and TRBJ2-7, with D unclear. CDR3 in amino acids: CASSPGSRGLGEQYF. The CDR3 DNA is TGTGCCAGCAGCCCCGGTTCCCGTGGCTTGGGGGAGCAGTACTTC. The whole variable domain, remainder taken from reference TRBV5-4 and TRBJ2-7, is ETGVTQSPTHLIKTRGQQVTLRCSSQSGHNTVSWYQQALGQGPQFIFQYYREEENGRGNFPPRFSGLQFPNYSSELNVNALELDDSALYLCASSPGSRGLGEQYFGPGTRLTVT.